This T cell receptor (beta chain) was sequenced in a study of vaccination effects on CD4 cells after COVID-19. This CDR3 is 13 amino acids long. Trimming shortened V by 4 bases and J by 4 bases, and 8 bases separated the two germline ends. Looked up from germline, CDR1 is SSHAT and CDR2 is FNYEAQ (reference sequence). Repertoires were generated with immunoSEQ multiplex PCR, while TCRdb's copy carries only in-frame clones and drops some. Among under 80,000 clones, 60% to 75% were seen once, and the ten largest hold about 1.2%. Expansion of antigen-specific CD4+ T cells with viral peptide pools was carried out by the ViraFEST assay before sequencing. Researchers isolated CD4+ T cells once approximately 10 days of culture had elapsed. The cohort was immunized with two doses of either the BNT162b2 or mRNA-1273 vaccine. On this clone: The target antigen is unknown.

This receptor was obtained from a human donor who received a COVID-19 vaccine. V and J are TRBV7-7 and TRBJ1-3, with D hard to call. The starting material was CD4+ T cells from PBMCs cultured with HCoV-229E spike peptides, obtained after COVID-19 vaccination. The CDR3 here is CASSSQVGNTIYF. DNA of the CDR3: TGTGCCAGCAGCTCTCAGGTCGGAAACACCATATATTTT.